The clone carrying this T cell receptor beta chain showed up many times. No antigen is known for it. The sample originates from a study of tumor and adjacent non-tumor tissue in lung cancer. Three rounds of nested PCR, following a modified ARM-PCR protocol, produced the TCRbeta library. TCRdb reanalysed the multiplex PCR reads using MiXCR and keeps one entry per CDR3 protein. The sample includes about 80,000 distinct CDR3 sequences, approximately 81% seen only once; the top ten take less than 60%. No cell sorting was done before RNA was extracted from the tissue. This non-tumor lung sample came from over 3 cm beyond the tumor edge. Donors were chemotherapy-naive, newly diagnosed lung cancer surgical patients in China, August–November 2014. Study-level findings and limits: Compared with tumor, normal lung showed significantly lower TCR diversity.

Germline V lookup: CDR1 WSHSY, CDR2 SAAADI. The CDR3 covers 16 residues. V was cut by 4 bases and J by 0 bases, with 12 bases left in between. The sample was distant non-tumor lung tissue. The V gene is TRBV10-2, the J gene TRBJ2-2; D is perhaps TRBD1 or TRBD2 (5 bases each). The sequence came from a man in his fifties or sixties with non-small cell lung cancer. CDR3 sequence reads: CASSVEGPANTGELFF. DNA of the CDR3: TGCGCCAGCAGTGTAGAGGGGCCAGCGAACACCGGGGAGCTGTTTTTT.